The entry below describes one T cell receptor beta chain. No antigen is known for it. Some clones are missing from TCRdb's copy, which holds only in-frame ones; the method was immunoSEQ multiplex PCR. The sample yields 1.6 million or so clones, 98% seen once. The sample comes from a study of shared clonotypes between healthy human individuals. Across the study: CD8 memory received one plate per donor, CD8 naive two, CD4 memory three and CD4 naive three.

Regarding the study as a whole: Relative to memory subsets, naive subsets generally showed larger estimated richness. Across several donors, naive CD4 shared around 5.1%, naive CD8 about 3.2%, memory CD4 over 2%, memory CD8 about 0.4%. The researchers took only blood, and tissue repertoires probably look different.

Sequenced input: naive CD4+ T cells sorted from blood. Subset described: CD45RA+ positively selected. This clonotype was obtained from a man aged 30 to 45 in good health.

CDR3 loop: CASSEYLAGVGELFF. In DNA, the CDR3 is TGTGCCAGCAGTGAATATCTCGCGGGAGTCGGGGAGCTGTTTTTT. This chain connects TRBV25-1 to TRBJ2-2; 7 nucleotides align to TRBD2. There are 15 residues in the CDR3. CDR1 MGHDK and CDR2 SYGVNS come from the germline V gene. The trim removed 0 bases at V and 7 bases at J, leaving 5 bases unmatched.